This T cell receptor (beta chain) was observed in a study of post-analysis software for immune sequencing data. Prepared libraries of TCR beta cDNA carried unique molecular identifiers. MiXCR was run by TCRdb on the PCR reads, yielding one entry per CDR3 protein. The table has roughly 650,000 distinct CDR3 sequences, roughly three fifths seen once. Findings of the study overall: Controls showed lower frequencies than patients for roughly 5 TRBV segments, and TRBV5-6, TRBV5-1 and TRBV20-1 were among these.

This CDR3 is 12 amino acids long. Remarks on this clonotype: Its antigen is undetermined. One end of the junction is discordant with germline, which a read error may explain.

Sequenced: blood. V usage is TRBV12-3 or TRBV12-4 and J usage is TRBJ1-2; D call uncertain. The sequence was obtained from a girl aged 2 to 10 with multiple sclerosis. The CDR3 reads CASRLRHYGCTF. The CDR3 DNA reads TGTGCCAGCAGGTTAAGACACTATGGCTGCACCTTC.